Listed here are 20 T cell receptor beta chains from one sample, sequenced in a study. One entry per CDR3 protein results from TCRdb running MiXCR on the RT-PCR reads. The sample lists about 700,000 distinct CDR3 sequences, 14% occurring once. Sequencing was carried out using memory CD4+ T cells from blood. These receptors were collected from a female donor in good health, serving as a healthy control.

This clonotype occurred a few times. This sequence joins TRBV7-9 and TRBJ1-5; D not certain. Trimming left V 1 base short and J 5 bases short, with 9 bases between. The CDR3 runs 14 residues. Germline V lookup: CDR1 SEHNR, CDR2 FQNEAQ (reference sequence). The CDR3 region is CASSLVASDQPQHF. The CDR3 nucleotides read TGTGCCAGCAGCTTAGTGGCTTCAGATCAGCCCCAGCATTTT.

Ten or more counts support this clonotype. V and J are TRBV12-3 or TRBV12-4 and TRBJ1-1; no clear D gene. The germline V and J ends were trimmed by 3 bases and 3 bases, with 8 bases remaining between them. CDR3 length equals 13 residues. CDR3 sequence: CASSLHAHTEAFF. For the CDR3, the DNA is TGTGCCAGCAGTTTGCACGCTCACACTGAAGCTTTCTTT.

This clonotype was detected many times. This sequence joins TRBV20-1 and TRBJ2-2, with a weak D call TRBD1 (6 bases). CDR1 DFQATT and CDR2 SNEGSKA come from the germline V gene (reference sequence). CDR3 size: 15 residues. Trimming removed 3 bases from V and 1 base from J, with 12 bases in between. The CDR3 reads CSASRPGQNTGELFF. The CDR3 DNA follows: TGCAGTGCTAGCCGACCGGGACAGAACACCGGGGAGCTGTTTTTT.

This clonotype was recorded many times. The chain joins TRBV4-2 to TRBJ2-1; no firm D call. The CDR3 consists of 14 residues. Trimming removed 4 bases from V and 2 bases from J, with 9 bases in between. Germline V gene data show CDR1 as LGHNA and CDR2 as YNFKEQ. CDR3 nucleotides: TGTGCCAGCAGCCCTACCGGTCCCTACAATGAGCAGTTCTTC. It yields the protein CASSPTGPYNEQFF.

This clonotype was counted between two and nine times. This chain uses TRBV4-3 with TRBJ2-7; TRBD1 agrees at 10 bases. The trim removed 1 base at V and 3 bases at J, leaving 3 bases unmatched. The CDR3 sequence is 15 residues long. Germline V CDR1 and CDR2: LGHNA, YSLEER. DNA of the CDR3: TGCGCCAGCAGCCAAGTGGACAGGGGGAACTACGAGCAGTACTTC. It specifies CASSQVDRGNYEQYF.

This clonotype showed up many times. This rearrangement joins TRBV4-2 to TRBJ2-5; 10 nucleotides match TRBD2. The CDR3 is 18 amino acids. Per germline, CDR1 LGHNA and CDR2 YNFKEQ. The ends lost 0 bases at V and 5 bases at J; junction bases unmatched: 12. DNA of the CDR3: TGTGCCAGCAGCCAAGATAATCGAGCGGGAGGGCCCGGGGAGACCCAGTACTTC. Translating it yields CASSQDNRAGGPGETQYF.

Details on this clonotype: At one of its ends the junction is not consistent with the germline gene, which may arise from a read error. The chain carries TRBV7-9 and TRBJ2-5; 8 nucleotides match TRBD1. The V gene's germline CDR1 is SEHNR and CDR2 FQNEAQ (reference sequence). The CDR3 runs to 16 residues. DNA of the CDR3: TGTGCCAGCAGTTTAGAGGGGACAGGCGTCAGGGAGACCCAGTACTTC. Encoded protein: CASSLEGTGVRETQYF.

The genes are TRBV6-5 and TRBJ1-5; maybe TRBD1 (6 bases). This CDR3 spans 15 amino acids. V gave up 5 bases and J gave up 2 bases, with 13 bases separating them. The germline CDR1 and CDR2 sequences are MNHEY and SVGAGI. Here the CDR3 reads CASSRNRDGNQPQHF. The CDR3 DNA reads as TGTGCCAGCAGTCGGAACAGGGATGGCAATCAGCCCCAGCATTTT.

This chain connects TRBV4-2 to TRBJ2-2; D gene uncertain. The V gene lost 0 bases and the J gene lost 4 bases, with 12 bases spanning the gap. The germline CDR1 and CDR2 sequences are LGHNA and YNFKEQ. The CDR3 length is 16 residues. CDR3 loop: CASSQDLGASTGELFF. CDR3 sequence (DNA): TGTGCCAGCAGCCAAGATCTCGGTGCCTCCACCGGGGAGCTGTTTTTT.

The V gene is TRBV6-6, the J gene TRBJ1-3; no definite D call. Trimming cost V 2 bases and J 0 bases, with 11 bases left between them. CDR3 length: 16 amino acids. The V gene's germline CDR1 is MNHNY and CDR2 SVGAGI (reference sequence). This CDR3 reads CASSYQVGNSGNTIYF. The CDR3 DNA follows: TGTGCCAGCAGTTACCAGGTGGGAAACTCTGGAAACACCATATATTTT.

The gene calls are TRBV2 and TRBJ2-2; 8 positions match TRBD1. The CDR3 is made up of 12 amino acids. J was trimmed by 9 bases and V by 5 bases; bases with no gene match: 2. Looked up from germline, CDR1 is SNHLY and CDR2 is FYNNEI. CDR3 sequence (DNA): TGTGCCAGCAGTCGACAGGGGAGGGAGCTGTTTTTT. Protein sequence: CASSRQGRELFF.

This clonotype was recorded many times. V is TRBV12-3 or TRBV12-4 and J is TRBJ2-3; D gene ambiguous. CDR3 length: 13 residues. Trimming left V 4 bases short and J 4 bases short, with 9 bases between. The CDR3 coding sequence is TGTGCCAGCAGTTCCCACGGGTCAGATACGCAGTATTTT. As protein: CASSSHGSDTQYF.

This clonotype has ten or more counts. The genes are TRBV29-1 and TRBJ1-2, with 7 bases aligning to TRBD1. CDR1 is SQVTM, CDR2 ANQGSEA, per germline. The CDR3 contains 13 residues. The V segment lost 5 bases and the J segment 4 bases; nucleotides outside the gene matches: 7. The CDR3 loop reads CSVQLGQAYGYTF. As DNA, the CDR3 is TGCAGCGTTCAATTAGGACAGGCCTATGGCTACACCTTC.

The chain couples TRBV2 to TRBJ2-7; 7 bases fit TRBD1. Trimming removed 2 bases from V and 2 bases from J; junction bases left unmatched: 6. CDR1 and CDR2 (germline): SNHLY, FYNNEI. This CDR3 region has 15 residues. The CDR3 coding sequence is TGTGCCAGCAGTGAAACGGCAGGGGGTCCCTACGAGCAGTACTTC. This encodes CASSETAGGPYEQYF.

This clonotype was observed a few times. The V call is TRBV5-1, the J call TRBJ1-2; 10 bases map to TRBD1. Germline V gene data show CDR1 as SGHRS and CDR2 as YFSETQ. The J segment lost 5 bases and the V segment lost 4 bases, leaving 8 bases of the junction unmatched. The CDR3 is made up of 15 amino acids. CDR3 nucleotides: TGCGCCAGCAGCCAACCACGGACAGGGGGGTATGGCTACACCTTC. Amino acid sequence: CASSQPRTGGYGYTF.

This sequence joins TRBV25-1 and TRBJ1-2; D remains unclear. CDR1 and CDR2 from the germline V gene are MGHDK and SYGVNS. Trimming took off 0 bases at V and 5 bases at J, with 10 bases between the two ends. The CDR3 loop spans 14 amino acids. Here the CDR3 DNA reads TGTGCCAGCAGTGAATACGGCGGGGAGTATGGCTACACCTTC. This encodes CASSEYGGEYGYTF.

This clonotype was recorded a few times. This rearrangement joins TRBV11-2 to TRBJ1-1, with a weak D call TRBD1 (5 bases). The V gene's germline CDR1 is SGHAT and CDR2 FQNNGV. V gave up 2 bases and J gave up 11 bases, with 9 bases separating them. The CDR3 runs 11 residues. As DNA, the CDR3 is TGTGCCAGCAGCTTACGGGGGTCGGCTTTCTTT. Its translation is CASSLRGSAFF.

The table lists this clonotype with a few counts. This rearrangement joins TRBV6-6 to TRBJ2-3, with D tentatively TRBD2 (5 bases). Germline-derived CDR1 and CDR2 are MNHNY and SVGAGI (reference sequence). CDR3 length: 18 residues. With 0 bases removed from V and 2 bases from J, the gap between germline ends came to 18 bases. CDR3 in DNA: TGTGCCAGCAGTTACTCCGGCGGGCCCAACTATCCCACAGATACGCAGTATTTT. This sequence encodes CASSYSGGPNYPTDTQYF.

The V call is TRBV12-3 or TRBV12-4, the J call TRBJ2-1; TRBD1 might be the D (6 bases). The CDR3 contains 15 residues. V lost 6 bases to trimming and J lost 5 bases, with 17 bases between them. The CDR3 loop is CASSLRGSANNEQFF. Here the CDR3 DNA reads TGTGCCAGCAGCCTCAGGGGTAGCGCGAACAATGAGCAGTTCTTC.

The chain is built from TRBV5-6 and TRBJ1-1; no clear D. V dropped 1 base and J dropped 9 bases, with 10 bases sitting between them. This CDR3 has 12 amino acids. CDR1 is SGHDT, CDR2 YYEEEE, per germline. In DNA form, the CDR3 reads TGTGCCAGCAGCTTGTACATGACTCAAGCTTTCTTT. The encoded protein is CASSLYMTQAFF.